This T cell receptor (beta chain) was found in a study of beta chain features in type 1 diabetes. Study results and caveats: Individuals with type 1 diabetes displayed fewer insertions and more deletions at VDJ junctions. Among patients, naive, central memory and Treg TCRB repertoires appeared more similar than among healthy donors.

CDR1 is SNHLY and CDR2 is FYNNEI in the germline V gene. This CDR3 comprises 13 residues. Trimming pared 10 bases from V and 3 bases from J, leaving 13 bases between. This clone was recorded a few times. Its specificity is unknown. TCRB transcripts that were expressed got sequenced, as all of the isolated RNA had been reverse transcribed. TCRdb's table, derived via immunoSEQ multiplex PCR, lists solely in-frame clones and lacks some. Among a few hundred thousand clones listed, roughly an eighth were seen once. Populations isolated by sorting all had purity greater than 95%. Sequenced sample: naive CD4+ T cells from blood. The TCR comes from a man between 18 and 35 years old in good health. This chain uses TRBV2 with TRBJ1-3; the D gene is possibly TRBD1 (6 bases). The CDR3 sequence is CANREGVGNTIYF. CDR3 nucleotides: TGTGCCAACCGAGAGGGGGTTGGAAACACCATATATTTT.